The 13 T cell receptor beta chains below all came from one sample that was sequenced in a study of glioma-infiltrating T cells. Using RNA template, CDR3s of TCR alpha and beta were amplified with iRepertoire arm-PCR. TCRdb used MiXCR to reprocess the multiplex PCR reads, holding one entry per CDR3 protein. The table lists approximately 190,000 distinct CDR3 sequences, about 31% of them singletons. Sequencing input: glioma tissue, nonneoplastic brain tissue, or PBMCs (not recorded which). These receptor sequences come from a human donor with low-grade glioma or glioblastoma, undergoing nonglioma brain surgery, or in good health (not recorded which).

V usage is TRBV19 and J usage is TRBJ2-1; no firm D call. Germline assignment: CDR1 LNHDA and CDR2 SQIVND (reference sequence). V was shortened by 2 bases and J by 7 bases, with 18 bases between the two germline ends. The CDR3 length is 16 residues. The CDR3 nucleotides are TGTGCCAGTAGTATAACGTGGCAGGCATATAGGAATGAGCAGTTCTTC. Translation gives CASSITWQAYRNEQFF.

The rearrangement uses TRBV19 and TRBJ2-3, with 7 nucleotides matching TRBD2. The germline gives CDR1 LNHDA, CDR2 SQIVND (reference sequence). This CDR3 comprises 16 residues. V shed 5 bases and J 0 bases; nucleotides not matched to a gene: 8. CDR3: CASSSRWDYSTDTQYF. In nucleotides, the CDR3 is TGTGCCAGTAGTTCTCGATGGGACTATAGCACAGATACGCAGTATTTT. Full variable domain (outside the CDR3, taken from reference TRBV19 and TRBJ2-3): DGGITQSPKYLFRKEGQNVTLSCEQNLNHDAMYWYRQDPGQGLRLIYYSQIVNDFQKGDIAEGYSVSREKKESFPLTVTSAQKNPTAFYLCASSSRWDYSTDTQYFGPGTRLTVL.

The table lists this clonotype with many counts. The chain has TRBV10-2 and TRBJ1-1, with D hard to call. Germline V lookup: CDR1 WSHSY, CDR2 SAAADI. The CDR3 covers 12 residues. The germline V and J ends were trimmed by 7 bases and 1 base, with 7 bases remaining between them. The CDR3 protein is CASKDPNTEAFF. CDR3 DNA: TGCGCCAGCAAAGACCCGAACACTGAAGCTTTCTTT.

In its sample, this clonotype was seen many times. The chain links TRBV28 to TRBJ1-2, with D possibly matching TRBD1 (5 bases). The CDR3 consists of 13 residues. Trimming shortened V by 8 bases and J by 4 bases, and 14 bases separated the two germline ends. Germline values: CDR1 MDHEN, CDR2 SYDVKM. The chain's CDR3 is CASLSETAYGYTF. CDR3 nucleotides: TGTGCCAGCCTATCCGAGACAGCCTATGGCTACACCTTC.

This clonotype was counted a single time. The V and J genes are TRBV9 and TRBJ1-2; a weak D match, TRBD1 (5 bases). The CDR3 has 14 residues. V gave up 4 bases and J gave up 5 bases, with 15 bases separating them. Germline values: CDR1 SGDLS, CDR2 YYNGEE. This chain's CDR3 is CASSLTFAGYGYTF. The CDR3 bases are TGTGCCAGCAGCCTCACCTTCGCAGGGTATGGCTACACCTTC. The full variable domain, in which reference TRBV9 and TRBJ1-2 provide the parts outside the CDR3, is DSGVTQTPKHLITATGQRVTLRCSPRSGDLSVYWYQQSLDQGLQFLIQYYNGEERAKGNILERFSAQQFPDLHSELNLSSLELGDSALYFCASSLTFAGYGYTFGSGTRLTVV.

The CDR3 nucleotides read TGTGCCAGCAGTTTAGCCTCCGGGGGCGGCGACACCTTC. Amino acids: CASSLASGGGDTF. This sequence joins TRBV27 and TRBJ1-2, with a tentative D call TRBD1 (6 bases). V dropped 2 bases and J dropped 12 bases, with 16 bases sitting between them. Germline-derived CDR1 and CDR2 are MNHEY and SMNVEV (reference sequence). The CDR3 has 13 amino acids.

The rearrangement joins TRBV18 to TRBJ2-3, with D maybe TRBD1 (6 bases). The CDR3 runs 16 residues. Germline V gives CDR1 KGHSH, CDR2 LQKENI. Between the trimmed V and J ends, which lost 3 bases and 3 bases, there was a span of 16 bases. The CDR3 nucleotides read TGTGCCAGCTCACCCTCGAGACAGGTGGGGACAGATACGCAGTATTTT. Protein: CASSPSRQVGTDTQYF. Filled out from reference TRBV18 and TRBJ2-3, the complete variable domain reads NAGVMQNPRHLVRRRGQEARLRCSPMKGHSHVYWYRQLPEEGLKFMVYLQKENIIDESGMPKERFSAEFPKEGPSILRIQQVVRGDSAAYFCASSPSRQVGTDTQYFGPGTRLTVL.

This clonotype was detected many times. The chain combines TRBV4-1 with TRBJ2-7, with 7 bases that match TRBD2. The CDR3 length is 17 residues. CDR1 is MGHRA, CDR2 YSYEKL, per germline. V was clipped by 1 base and J by 6 bases; unmatched bases: 15. The CDR3 here is CASSQGPAAGVVGEQYF. The CDR3 nucleotides are TGCGCCAGCAGCCAAGGCCCGGCGGCGGGAGTGGTTGGCGAGCAGTACTTC.

In its sample, this clonotype was seen many times. The chain is built from TRBV4-3 and TRBJ2-3; D remains ambiguous. This CDR3 comprises 15 residues. Per germline, CDR1 LGHNA and CDR2 YSLEER. V dropped 4 bases and J dropped 1 base, with 12 bases sitting between them. In DNA form, the CDR3 reads TGCGCCAGCAGCCTCCAAGGCAAGGGCACAGATACGCAGTATTTT. This gives the protein CASSLQGKGTDTQYF.

This clonotype was observed at least ten times. This sequence joins TRBV7-2 and TRBJ2-7; TRBD2 matches at 8 bases. With 1 base clipped from V and 10 bases from J, the junction kept 15 bases outside the gene matches. Germline CDR1 SGHTA, CDR2 FQGNSA. The CDR3 has 16 amino acids. The CDR3 is CASSLDGWAGGACQYF. The CDR3 nucleotides are TGTGCCAGCAGCTTAGACGGTTGGGCGGGAGGTGCTTGTCAGTACTTC.

This clonotype was picked up many times. The rearrangement joins TRBV29-1 to TRBJ1-2; possible D gene TRBD1, 5 bases. This CDR3 is built from 13 residues. Looked up from germline, CDR1 is SQVTM and CDR2 is ANQGSEA. V was pared by 5 bases and J by 5 bases, with 15 bases between. This CDR3 is CSVRTGGGYGYTF. As DNA, the CDR3 is TGCAGCGTTCGGACCGGGGGTGGATATGGCTACACCTTC.

The chain recombines TRBV29-1 with TRBJ2-1, with TRBD2 matching over 10 bases. This CDR3 is built from 15 residues. Germline lookup yields CDR1 SQVTM and CDR2 ANQGSEA. With V trimmed by 3 bases and J by 8 bases, 10 bases remained unmatched. The CDR3 protein is CSVEVAGGLQYEQFF. The CDR3, as DNA: TGCAGCGTTGAGGTAGCGGGAGGTCTTCAATATGAGCAGTTCTTC.

The sample holds many counts of this clonotype. The rearrangement uses TRBV20-1 and TRBJ1-2; D not certain. V shed 0 bases and J shed 3 bases, with 8 bases lying between them. Germline lookup yields CDR1 DFQATT and CDR2 SNEGSKA (reference sequence). The CDR3 consists of 13 residues. CDR3 sequence reads: CSARDWADYGYTF. The CDR3, as DNA: TGCAGTGCTAGAGATTGGGCCGACTATGGCTACACCTTC.